This T cell receptor beta chain was recovered during a study of tumor-infiltrating lymphocytes in primary liver carcinoma. Study in general: Stage T1-T3 N0M0 and a size of about 4.2 to 10 cm characterized the tumors.

Making TCR beta cDNA involved approximately 0.5 ug total RNA and a constant-region primer. ARM-PCR was slightly modified, and three nested multiplex PCR rounds with it gave rise to the TCR beta libraries. TRBV1-TRBV30 forward primers paired with a C-beta reverse primer were used in the first two PCR rounds, which ran around 10 cycles each. In TCRdb, the multiplex PCR reads were re-called with MiXCR into one record per CDR3 protein. The sample has about 350,000 distinct CDR3 sequences; roughly 61% are singletons. RNA isolated from unsorted whole blood supplied the blood RNA, with germline DNA also extracted. This clonotype has a count of ten or more. With V trimmed by 4 bases and J by 3 bases, 7 bases remained unmatched. This CDR3 is built from 15 residues. The germline CDR1 and CDR2 sequences are MNHNY and SVGAGI (reference sequence).

This rearrangement joins TRBV6-6 to TRBJ2-3; TRBD2 matches 7 bases. Sequencing used peripheral blood. The TCR comes from a man in his forties with primary liver carcinoma and hepatitis B virus infection. The CDR3, as DNA: TGTGCCAGCAGTTTACAGTGGGGAGGGACAGATACGCAGTATTTT. Translating gives CASSLQWGGTDTQYF.